The rows below give T cell receptor beta chains drawn from one sample of a study of T cells in Graves' hyperthyroidism and ophthalmopathy. TCRdb re-analysed the multiplex PCR reads in MiXCR, keeping a single row per CDR3 protein. The data show around 700,000 distinct CDR3 sequences, 30% to 40% seen once. Source material: blood. The receptors stem from a middle-aged woman with Graves' hyperthyroidism. The CDR3 runs from the conserved cysteine through the conserved F or W. D genes are given only for firm matches. Some rows have no size entry. The others give once, few or many, or a class for an expanded clone.

abundance | d_gene | j_gene | v_gene | CDR3aa | CDR3nt
NA | NA | TRBJ2-2 | TRBV12-3/TRBV12-4 | CASSFWTRNTGELFF | TGTGCCAGCAGTTTTTGGACACGGAACACCGGGGAGCTGTTTTTT
few | TRBD1 | TRBJ2-2 | TRBV7-9 | CASSFRIGTGNTGELFF | TGTGCCAGCAGCTTCCGAATTGGGACAGGGAACACCGGGGAGCTGTTTTTT
NA | TRBD1 | TRBJ1-4 | TRBV7-2 | CASSSPRDRGEKLFF | TGTGCCAGCAGCTCCCCCCGGGACAGGGGCGAAAAACTGTTTTTT
few | NA | TRBJ1-1 | TRBV10-3 | CASSYSILDTEAFF | TGTGCCAGCAGTTACTCGATTTTGGACACTGAAGCTTTCTTT
few | NA | TRBJ2-7 | TRBV4-3 | CASSQDVRVREQYF | TGCGCCAGCAGCCAAGATGTCCGGGTTCGCGAGCAGTACTTC
NA | TRBD1 | TRBJ1-2 | TRBV29-1 | CSVGQRQGDYGYTF | TGCAGCGTTGGACAACGGCAGGGGGACTATGGCTACACCTTC
few | NA | TRBJ2-2 | TRBV7-9 | CASSLGFGTGLFF | TGTGCCAGCAGCTTAGGGTTTGGAACAGGGCTGTTTTTT
NA | NA | TRBJ1-6 | TRBV7-9 | CASSSALGRASQFGPPLHF | TGTGCCAGCAGCTCCGCCTTGGGCAGGGCCTCTCAGTTTGGTCCACCCCTCCACTTT
NA | NA | TRBJ1-1 | TRBV12-3/TRBV12-4 | CASSYTRGFEAFF | TGTGCCAGCAGTTACACTCGAGGATTTGAAGCTTTCTTT
NA | TRBD1 | TRBJ2-7 | TRBV6-1 | CASKADRDVGEQYF | TGTGCCAGCAAAGCGGACAGGGACGTGGGAGAGCAGTACTTC
NA | TRBD1 | TRBJ2-1 | TRBV13 | CASSLEGTGDNEQFF | TGTGCCAGCAGCTTAGAGGGGACAGGGGACAATGAGCAGTTCTTC
NA | NA | TRBJ2-7 | TRBV10-2 | CASSELVPFSEQYF | TGCGCCAGCAGTGAGTTGGTGCCTTTTAGCGAGCAGTACTTC
NA | NA | TRBJ2-5 | TRBV2 | CASRVGSNFVGTQYF | TGTGCCAGCAGGGTGGGATCCAATTTTGTGGGGACCCAGTACTTC
NA | TRBD1 | TRBJ2-5 | TRBV28 | CASSFGQGTEETQYF | TGTGCCAGCAGTTTCGGACAGGGGACAGAAGAGACCCAGTACTTC
many | NA | TRBJ2-2 | TRBV5-8 | CASSLASAGTGELFF | TGTGCCAGCAGCTTGGCCTCGGCCGGCACCGGGGAGCTGTTTTTT
NA | NA | TRBJ2-2 | TRBV2 | CASSKGGLEMNTGELFF | TGTGCCAGCAGTAAGGGGGGTTTGGAGATGAACACCGGGGAGCTGTTTTTT
NA | TRBD1 | TRBJ1-2 | TRBV11-2 | CARAAGQGGGYTF | TGTGCTAGAGCAGCGGGCCAGGGGGGTGGCTACACCTTC
many | NA | TRBJ2-5 | TRBV7-6 | CASSPPTGLVPQYF | TGTGCCAGCAGCCCCCCGACAGGTCTGGTTCCCCAGTACTTC
NA | NA | TRBJ1-5 | TRBV29-1 | CSVEEGEGKGPQHF | TGCAGCGTTGAAGAGGGAGAGGGGAAGGGGCCCCAGCATTTT
many | TRBD1 | TRBJ1-6 | TRBV7-9 | CASRRTGVNSPLHF | TGTGCCAGCAGGAGGACAGGGGTGAATTCACCCCTCCACTTT
few | NA | TRBJ2-7 | TRBV7-6 | CASSPGQSEQYF | TGTGCCAGCAGCCCTGGACAAAGCGAGCAGTACTTC
few | NA | TRBJ2-5 | TRBV18 | CASSPRDQETQYF | TGTGCCAGCTCACCACGCGACCAAGAGACCCAGTACTTC
NA | NA | TRBJ2-6 | TRBV24-1 | CATSDLQGPGANVLTF | TGTGCCACCAGTGATTTACAGGGCCCTGGGGCCAACGTCCTGACTTTC
NA | NA | TRBJ2-6 | TRBV11-2 | CAGSLGPSGANVLTF | TGTGCCGGCAGCTTAGGACCCTCTGGGGCCAACGTCCTGACTTTC
many | TRBD1 | TRBJ2-7 | TRBV7-9 | CASSGDRGSYEQYF | TGTGCCAGCAGCGGGGACAGGGGTTCCTACGAGCAGTACTTC
many | NA | TRBJ2-2 | TRBV10-3 | CAIARTTNTGELFF | TGTGCCATCGCCCGGACAACGAACACCGGGGAGCTGTTTTTT
many | NA | TRBJ2-7 | TRBV7-9 | CASSFPGVREEQYF | TGTGCCAGCAGCTTCCCAGGGGTCCGGGAGGAGCAGTACTTC
many | NA | TRBJ1-2 | TRBV10-3 | CAISESTDRNLF | TGTGCCATCAGTGAGTCGACGGACAGAAACTTATTC
many | NA | TRBJ1-4 | TRBV2 | CASLLSQGYNEKLFF | TGTGCCAGCCTCTTGAGCCAGGGTTATAATGAAAAACTGTTTTTT
many | TRBD1 | TRBJ1-2 | TRBV29-1 | CSVETGTGYGYTF | TGCAGCGTTGAGACCGGGACAGGGTATGGCTACACCTTC
many | NA | TRBJ2-7 | TRBV7-2 | CASSQSRPEYRGEQYF | TGTGCCAGCAGCCAGTCGCGACCCGAATATAGGGGCGAGCAGTACTTC
NA | NA | TRBJ1-2 | TRBV6-5 | CASSPWAGERVYGYTF | TGTGCCAGCAGTCCCTGGGCAGGGGAAAGGGTCTATGGCTACACCTTC
many | NA | TRBJ1-2 | TRBV7-3 | CASSFTGGGTTPYGYTF | TGTGCCAGCAGCTTCACTGGAGGGGGAACTACCCCCTATGGCTACACCTTC
NA | NA | TRBJ1-3 | TRBV20-1 | CSARAPRAGNTIYF | TGCAGTGCTAGAGCCCCCAGGGCTGGAAACACCATATATTTT
NA | TRBD1 | TRBJ1-1 | TRBV20-1 | CSASGGDRDFF | TGCAGTGCTAGCGGGGGGGACAGGGATTTCTTT
NA | TRBD2 | TRBJ2-3 | TRBV29-1 | CSVLTVLAGGWYTQYF | TGCAGCGTTCTGACGGTCCTAGCGGGAGGTTGGTATACGCAGTATTTT
NA | NA | TRBJ1-2 | TRBV29-1 | CSVEEGQGQTGYTF | TGCAGCGTTGAAGAGGGGCAGGGGCAGACTGGCTACACCTTC
many | NA | TRBJ1-1 | TRBV12-3/TRBV12-4 | CASRDFQDEAFF | TGTGCCAGCCGGGACTTTCAGGATGAAGCTTTCTTT
many | NA | TRBJ1-2 | TRBV29-1 | CSVPFQGEAYYGYTF | TGCAGCGTCCCATTCCAAGGGGAAGCCTACTATGGCTACACCTTC
NA | NA | TRBJ1-1 | TRBV10-3 | CAIRPLPPGNFAEAFF | TGTGCCATCAGGCCCCTACCCCCAGGGAATTTCGCTGAAGCTTTCTTT
NA | TRBD1 | TRBJ2-7 | TRBV2 | CASNRDRVYEQYF | TGTGCCAGCAACCGGGACAGGGTGTACGAGCAGTACTTC
few | NA | TRBJ2-3 | TRBV5-6 | CASSLYTDTQYF | TGTGCCAGCAGCTTATACACAGATACGCAGTATTTT
many | NA | TRBJ1-1 | TRBV19 | CASSSAPRETEAFF | TGTGCCAGTAGTTCCGCCCCGAGGGAAACTGAAGCTTTCTTT
many | TRBD1 | TRBJ1-4 | TRBV6-5 | CASSNGQELFF | TGTGCCAGCAGTAACGGACAGGAACTGTTTTTT
NA | NA | TRBJ1-4 | TRBV7-9 | CASSRSPGQSHNEKLFF | TGTGCCAGCAGCCGCTCACCCGGACAGTCCCATAATGAAAAACTGTTTTTT
many | NA | TRBJ1-2 | TRBV19 | CASNRASSNYGYTF | TGTGCCAGTAACAGGGCCTCCTCTAACTATGGCTACACCTTC
NA | NA | TRBJ1-5 | TRBV19 | CASSIGRTNQPQHF | TGTGCCAGTAGTATCGGACGGACCAATCAGCCCCAGCATTTT
many | NA | TRBJ1-1 | TRBV20-1 | CSARARNEAFF | TGCAGTGCTAGAGCAAGGAATGAAGCTTTCTTT
NA | TRBD2 | TRBJ2-6 | TRBV10-2 | CASSRDGGDSGANVLTF | TGTGCCAGCAGCAGGGACGGGGGGGACTCTGGGGCCAACGTCCTGACTTTC
NA | TRBD2 | TRBJ2-5 | TRBV2 | CASSDQRLAGGFFSEETQYF | TGTGCCAGCAGTGATCAGCGACTAGCGGGGGGGTTCTTTTCGGAGGAGACCCAGTACTTC
NA | TRBD2 | TRBJ2-1 | TRBV29-1 | CSVERDHSYNEQFF | TGCAGCGTGGAGCGGGACCACTCCTACAATGAGCAGTTCTTC
few | NA | TRBJ1-4 | TRBV19 | CASTPRRGNEKLFF | TGTGCCAGTACCCCTCGGAGGGGCAATGAAAAACTGTTTTTT
NA | NA | TRBJ2-7 | TRBV7-9 | CASSQDRMRGSYEQYF | TGTGCCAGCAGCCAAGATCGAATGAGGGGCTCCTACGAGCAGTACTTC
many | NA | TRBJ1-5 | TRBV2 | CASSVDNQPQHF | TGTGCCAGCAGTGTTGACAATCAGCCCCAGCATTTT
NA | NA | TRBJ1-1 | TRBV19 | CASSIQAGDVSAFF | TGTGCCAGTAGTATTCAGGCAGGGGACGTTTCCGCTTTCTTT
NA | NA | TRBJ2-7 | TRBV29-1 | CSVETGTVSYEQYF | TGCAGCGTCGAAACCGGGACCGTCTCCTACGAGCAGTACTTC
NA | TRBD1 | TRBJ1-1 | TRBV7-9 | CASSPPDRGGDTEAFF | TGTGCCAGCAGCCCACCCGACAGGGGGGGGGATACTGAAGCTTTCTTT
NA | NA | TRBJ2-7 | TRBV2 | CASRRGFSYEQYF | TGTGCCAGCAGACGAGGGTTCTCCTACGAGCAGTACTTC
many | NA | TRBJ2-5 | TRBV7-2 | CASSFALQETQYF | TGTGCCAGCAGCTTCGCCCTACAAGAGACCCAGTACTTC